The 17 T cell receptor beta chains in this list originate from one sample, sequenced in a study of early T cells in non-severe SARS-CoV-2 infection. TCRdb ran MiXCR on the 5' RACE reads and lists one entry per CDR3 protein. The top ten hold roughly 9.9% of the sample, which has about 52,000 distinct CDR3 sequences, 6.5% to 9% seen once. Sequenced sample: whole blood. The receptors come from an adult who was a healthcare worker with PCR-confirmed SARS-CoV-2 infection or an uninfected control (not recorded which).

This clonotype was recorded at least ten times. CDR3 bases: TGTGCCAGTAGTAGCCTGCGACAAGCTGCTAGCACAGATACGCAGTATTTT. Translating it yields CASSSLRQAASTDTQYF. This sequence joins TRBV19 and TRBJ2-3, with D unclear. CDR1 and CDR2 from the germline V gene are LNHDA and SQIVND (reference sequence). The CDR3 runs to 17 residues. V gave up 4 bases and J gave up 0 bases, with 17 bases separating them.

This clonotype was picked up many times. The V call is TRBV6-4, the J call TRBJ2-7; the D is unclear. This CDR3 is built from 11 residues. Trimming took off 2 bases at V and 3 bases at J, with 2 bases between the two ends. Germline V gives CDR1 MRHNA, CDR2 SNTAGT. CDR3 in amino acids: CASSDDYEQYF. The CDR3 nucleotides read TGTGCCAGCAGTGACGACTACGAGCAGTACTTC.

This rearrangement joins TRBV5-1 to TRBJ2-2; 9 nucleotides align to TRBD1. This CDR3 spans 16 amino acids. From germline, CDR1 is SGHRS and CDR2 YFSETQ. V dropped 0 bases and J dropped 5; count of bases not matched to a gene: 5. CDR3 DNA: TGCGCCAGCAGCTTGGCACAGGGGGCGCGAACCGGGGAGCTGTTTTTT. It encodes CASSLAQGARTGELFF.

This clonotype was seen repeatedly, ten times or more. V is TRBV4-2 and J is TRBJ2-7; 10 bases agree with TRBD2. CDR1 LGHNA and CDR2 YNFKEQ come from the germline V gene. V dropped 4 bases and J dropped 3; count of bases not matched to a gene: 3. This CDR3 comprises 14 residues. The CDR3 sequence: CASSRGTSVYEQYF. CDR3 coding DNA: TGTGCCAGCAGCCGCGGGACTAGCGTCTACGAGCAGTACTTC.

This clonotype was counted between two and nine times. The chain employs TRBV7-2 and TRBJ2-1; 9 bases map to TRBD2. Germline lookup yields CDR1 SGHTA and CDR2 FQGNSA. V was pared by 7 bases and J by 4 bases, with 8 bases of the junction left unmatched. The CDR3 contains 15 residues. The CDR3 DNA reads TGTGCCAGCAACCCGGGGACTAGCTTATACAATGAGCAGTTCTTC. The encoded protein is CASNPGTSLYNEQFF.

This chain links TRBV5-4 with TRBJ2-5; possibly TRBD2 for D (6 bases). Germline loops: CDR1 SGHNT, CDR2 YYREEE (reference sequence). The CDR3 has 16 amino acids. The V end lost 0 bases, the J end lost 2 bases, and 14 bases lay between the germline ends. Here the CDR3 reads CASSLEGLRGQETQYF. In nucleotides, the CDR3 is TGTGCCAGCAGCTTGGAGGGACTTAGGGGACAAGAGACCCAGTACTTC.

This clonotype was found a few times. V is TRBV10-3 and J is TRBJ1-1; no reliable D call. The CDR3 length is 15 residues. CDR1 is ENHRY, CDR2 SYGVKD, per germline. Trimming pared 3 bases from V and 6 bases from J, leaving 17 bases between. This CDR3 is CAISDPGGRTSEAFF. The DNA of the CDR3 is TGTGCCATCAGTGATCCGGGCGGGCGGACCTCTGAAGCTTTCTTT.

This clonotype was counted many times. The genes are TRBV11-2 and TRBJ2-1; D is possibly TRBD2 (6 bases). This CDR3 contains 13 residues. Germline V CDR1 and CDR2: SGHAT, FQNNGV. V lost 6 bases, J lost 6 bases, and 12 bases lay in between. This CDR3 is CASRVGGPNEQFF. The CDR3 nucleotides are TGTGCCAGCAGGGTCGGGGGACCCAATGAGCAGTTCTTC.

The sample holds a few counts of this clonotype. The V and J genes are TRBV21-1 and TRBJ1-2; the tabulated D call, TRBD1, remains unverified against the DNA. TRBV21-1 is reported as a pseudogene. The CDR3 has 18 amino acids. This CDR3 reads CASSRAQYPPGTTRGYTF. CDR3 in DNA: TGTGCCAGCAGCAGGGCCCAATACCCCCCGGGCACGACGCGGGGCTACACCTTC.

This clonotype occurred many times. The chain joins TRBV6-2 or TRBV6-3 to TRBJ2-2, with D unresolved. V gave up 2 bases and J gave up 5 bases, with 6 bases separating them. Germline V gene lookup returns CDR1 MNHEY and CDR2 SVGEGT. CDR3 size: 13 residues. CDR3 sequence: CASSYVGTGELFF. CDR3 nucleotides: TGTGCCAGCAGTTACGTGGGAACCGGGGAGCTGTTTTTT.

CDR3 bases: TGTGCCAGCACACCGACAGACACCGGGGAGCTGTTTTTT. This codes for CASTPTDTGELFF. The chain links TRBV6-2 or TRBV6-3 to TRBJ2-2; D may be TRBD1 (5 bases). Germline V gene sequence: CDR1 MNHEY, CDR2 SVGEGT. This CDR3 has 13 residues. Between the trimmed V and J ends, which lost 7 bases and 3 bases, there was a span of 9 bases.

Notes on this clonotype: It may be a read error: a sequence one base away is much more abundant. V usage is TRBV5-1 and J usage is TRBJ2-5; the D gene could be TRBD1 or TRBD2 (6 bases each). Germline loops: CDR1 SGHRS, CDR2 YFSETQ. This CDR3 has 15 residues. This CDR3 is CVSSSRGLDQETQYF. The CDR3 DNA follows: TGCGTCAGCAGCTCTCGGGGGCTAGACCAAGAGACCCAGTACTTC. The entire variable domain, with the rest obtained from reference TRBV5-1 and TRBJ2-5, is as follows: KAGVTQTPRYLIKTRGQQVTLSCSPISGHRSVSWYQQTPGQGLQFLFEYFSETQRNKGNFPGRFSGRQFSNSRSEMNVSTLELGDSALYLCVSSSRGLDQETQYFGPGTRLLVL.

A few counts support this clonotype. The J gene is TRBJ1-5, the V gene TRBV7-8, with TRBD1 as a possible D gene (5 bases). Germline V gene sequence: CDR1 SGHVS, CDR2 FQNEAQ. This CDR3 spans 13 amino acids. V dropped 4 bases and J dropped 4 bases, with 8 bases sitting between them. CDR3 residues: CASSWGGNQPQHF. The CDR3 nucleotides read TGTGCCAGCAGCTGGGGCGGGAATCAGCCCCAGCATTTT.

This clonotype has at least ten counts. The V call is TRBV9, the J call TRBJ2-1, with 11 bases lining up with TRBD2. The CDR3 is 17 residues long. V trimming: 3 bases; J trimming: 0 bases; junction bases outside the gene matches: 5. Germline V gene sequence: CDR1 SGDLS, CDR2 YYNGEE. The DNA for the CDR3 is TGTGCCAGCAGCGGGCCTAGCGGGAGGAGCTCCTACAATGAGCAGTTCTTC. It is translated as CASSGPSGRSSYNEQFF. Complete variable domain (other parts from reference TRBV9 and TRBJ2-1): DSGVTQTPKHLITATGQRVTLRCSPRSGDLSVYWYQQSLDQGLQFLIQYYNGEERAKGNILERFSAQQFPDLHSELNLSSLELGDSALYFCASSGPSGRSSYNEQFFGPGTRLTVL.

Many counts were recorded for this clonotype. J is TRBJ1-5 and V is TRBV11-2, with 8 bases that match TRBD1. The germline V gene encodes CDR1 SGHAT and CDR2 FQNNGV. V lost 2 bases to trimming and J lost 4 bases; unmatched junction nucleotides: 7. This CDR3 spans 16 amino acids. The CDR3 region is CASSLLSTGGNQPQHF. CDR3 DNA: TGTGCCAGCAGCTTACTCTCTACAGGGGGGAATCAGCCCCAGCATTTT. Supplemented by reference TRBV11-2 and TRBJ1-5, the full variable domain reads EAGVAQSPRYKIIEKRQSVAFWCNPISGHATLYWYQQILGQGPKLLIQFQNNGVVDDSQLPKDRFSAERLKGVDSTLKIQPAKLEDSAVYLCASSLLSTGGNQPQHFGDGTRLSIL.

This clonotype was picked up many times. CDR3 sequence reads: CASSQTVDRISPLHF. CDR3 coding DNA: TGTGCCAGCAGCCAAACTGTTGACAGGATCTCACCCCTCCACTTT. The rearrangement links TRBV4-2 to TRBJ1-6; perhaps TRBD1 as D (6 bases). V lost 2 bases, J lost 10 bases, and 15 bases lay in between. There are 15 residues in the CDR3. Looked up from germline, CDR1 is LGHNA and CDR2 is YNFKEQ.

This clonotype was seen ten or more times. In DNA, the CDR3 is TGTGCCAGCAGCTCCTTCGGGACTAGCGGGGGGTCTAGCACAGATACGCAGTATTTT. Its translation: CASSSFGTSGGSSTDTQYF. The chain has TRBV3-1 and TRBJ2-3; TRBD2 aligns across 15 bases. Germline loops: CDR1 LGHDT, CDR2 YNNKEL (reference sequence). This CDR3 has 19 residues. The V segment lost 5 bases and the J segment 0 bases; nucleotides outside the gene matches: 9.